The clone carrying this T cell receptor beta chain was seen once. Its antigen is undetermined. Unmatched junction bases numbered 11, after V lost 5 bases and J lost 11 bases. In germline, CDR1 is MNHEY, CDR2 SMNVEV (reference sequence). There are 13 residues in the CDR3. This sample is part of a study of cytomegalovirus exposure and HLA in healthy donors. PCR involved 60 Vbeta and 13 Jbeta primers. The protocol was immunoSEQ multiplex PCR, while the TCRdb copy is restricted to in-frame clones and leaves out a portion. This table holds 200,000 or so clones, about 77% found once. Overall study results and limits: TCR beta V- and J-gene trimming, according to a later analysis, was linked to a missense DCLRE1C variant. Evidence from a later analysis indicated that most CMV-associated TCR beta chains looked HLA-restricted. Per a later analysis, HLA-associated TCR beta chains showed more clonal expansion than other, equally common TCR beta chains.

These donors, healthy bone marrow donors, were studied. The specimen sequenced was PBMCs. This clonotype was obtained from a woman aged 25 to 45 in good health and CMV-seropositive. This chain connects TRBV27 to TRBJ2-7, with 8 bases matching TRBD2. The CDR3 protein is CASSPTLSGMKYF. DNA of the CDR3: TGTGCCAGCAGTCCGACCCTTAGCGGGATGAAGTACTTC.